These 32 T cell receptor beta chains originate from one sample sequenced in a study of cytomegalovirus exposure and HLA in healthy donors. The study ran its PCR with 60 Vbeta and 13 Jbeta primers. Measured with immunoSEQ multiplex PCR; TCRdb has only the in-frame clones, and not every one. The sample shows approximately 93,000 clones, about 78% of them seen only once. The sample comprised PBMCs. These TCRs come from a woman aged 40 to 50 in good health and CMV-seronegative.

V usage is TRBV15 and J usage is TRBJ2-7, with 7 bases aligning to TRBD1. V lost 5 bases to trimming and J lost 6 bases; unmatched junction nucleotides: 19. The CDR3 contains 17 residues. The V gene's germline CDR1 is LNHNV and CDR2 YYDKDF (reference sequence). CDR3 DNA: TGTGCCACCAGCCCCAGAGCCTCATCTTACAGGGGATTCGAGCAGTACTTC. As protein: CATSPRASSYRGFEQYF.

The chain employs TRBV4-2 and TRBJ2-7, with TRBD2 matching 8 bases. The V and J ends lost 8 bases and 3 bases, in that order; junction bases with no gene match: 15. Germline V lookup: CDR1 LGHNA, CDR2 YNFKEQ. The CDR3 totals 16 residues. Here the CDR3 reads CASAPRAGDAFYEQYF. CDR3 in DNA: TGTGCCAGCGCGCCAAGAGCGGGGGACGCCTTCTACGAGCAGTACTTC.

The rearrangement links TRBV5-1 to TRBJ1-6; 8 bases match TRBD1. Germline-derived CDR1 and CDR2 are SGHRS and YFSETQ. The V segment lost 5 bases and the J segment 8 bases; nucleotides outside the gene matches: 6. CDR3 length equals 14 residues. The DNA for the CDR3 is TGCGCCAGCAGTCGGACAGGGATCGATTCACCCCTCCACTTT. Translating it yields CASSRTGIDSPLHF.

The V call is TRBV2, the J call TRBJ1-1, with 11 nucleotides matching TRBD1. The V gene's germline CDR1 is SNHLY and CDR2 FYNNEI. This CDR3 comprises 16 residues. V shed 6 bases and J 10 bases; nucleotides not matched to a gene: 16. The CDR3 loop is CASRETPGTGGMGAFF. For the CDR3, the DNA is TGTGCCAGCAGGGAAACCCCCGGGACAGGGGGAATGGGAGCTTTCTTT. Combining the CDR3 with reference TRBV2 and TRBJ1-1 gives the whole variable domain EPEVTQTPSHQVTQMGQEVILRCVPISNHLYFYWYRQILGQKVEFLVSFYNNEISEKSEIFDDQFSVERPDGSNFTLKIRSTKLEDSAMYFCASRETPGTGGMGAFFGQGTRLTVV.

This clone was recorded once. V is TRBV9 and J is TRBJ1-2; no reliable D call. The V gene's germline CDR1 is SGDLS and CDR2 YYNGEE. CDR3 length equals 14 residues. Trimming stripped 5 bases from V and 1 base from J, with 12 bases between. The CDR3 DNA reads TGTGCCAGCAGTTATCTCGGGGTTAACTATGGCTACACCTTC. Amino acids: CASSYLGVNYGYTF.

This clone was seen a few times. The CDR3 is CASSLVAGPNTEAFF. The CDR3 bases are TGCGCCAGCAGCTTGGTGGCAGGGCCGAACACTGAAGCTTTCTTT. The rearrangement uses TRBV5-1 and TRBJ1-1; D is possibly TRBD1 (5 bases). The CDR3 runs 15 residues. V lost 0 bases and J lost 1, with 10 bases in between. From germline, CDR1 is SGHRS and CDR2 YFSETQ.

This clone was seen only a few times. The gene calls are TRBV6-4 and TRBJ2-3, with D tentatively TRBD2 (6 bases). Germline CDR1 MRHNA, CDR2 SNTAGT. V was pared by 3 bases and J by 2 bases, with 12 bases between. CDR3 size: 15 residues. CDR3 DNA: TGTGCCAGCAGTGAACGGGAGACGGACACAGATACGCAGTATTTT. This translates into CASSERETDTDTQYF.

This chain uses TRBV7-2 with TRBJ2-6; 7 bases agree with TRBD2. Trimming cost V 2 bases and J 4 bases; bases outside gene matches: 5. CDR3 length equals 16 residues. Germline V gives CDR1 SGHTA, CDR2 FQGNSA. CDR3 sequence: CASSLSGASGANVLTF. The CDR3 DNA follows: TGTGCCAGCAGCTTAAGCGGGGCTTCGGGGGCCAACGTCCTGACTTTC.

In this sample, this clone turned up a few times. The J gene is TRBJ2-7, the V gene TRBV28, with 9 positions matching TRBD2. The CDR3 sequence is 15 residues long. The V segment lost 6 bases and the J segment 7 bases; nucleotides outside the gene matches: 13. Germline CDR1 MDHEN, CDR2 SYDVKM. CDR3 nucleotides: TGTGCCAGCAGCCCCCCCGCGGGTAGCGGGGGAGAGCAGTACTTC. It translates to CASSPPAGSGGEQYF.

The chain is built from TRBV9 and TRBJ2-1; 7 bases align to TRBD1. The CDR3 has 13 amino acids. J was trimmed by 6 bases and V by 4 bases; bases with no gene match: 4. Germline loops: CDR1 SGDLS, CDR2 YYNGEE. DNA for the CDR3: TGTGCCAGCAGCCCCGGGGACAGCAATGAGCAGTTCTTC. The encoded protein is CASSPGDSNEQFF.

This clone was observed a few times. This rearrangement joins TRBV7-8 to TRBJ2-7, with a weak D call TRBD1 (5 bases). CDR3 size: 15 residues. Germline values: CDR1 SGHVS, CDR2 FQNEAQ. V was pared by 1 base and J by 4 bases, with 14 bases between. CDR3 in DNA: TGTGCCAGCAGCTTAGATTTTATGGGGCCTTACGAGCAGTACTTC. Protein: CASSLDFMGPYEQYF.

This clone came up once. The chain couples TRBV4-2 to TRBJ2-7; 8 nucleotides match TRBD1. This CDR3 contains 15 residues. Germline assignment: CDR1 LGHNA and CDR2 YNFKEQ. The ends lost 0 bases at V and 6 bases at J; junction bases unmatched: 7. In nucleotides, the CDR3 is TGTGCCAGCAGCCAAGAGACAGGGGATTTTTCCGAGCAGTACTTC. Translation: CASSQETGDFSEQYF.

The rearrangement uses TRBV2 and TRBJ2-7, with no clear D. The V gene lost 1 base and the J gene lost 2 bases, with 9 bases spanning the gap. The CDR3 consists of 14 residues. CDR1 SNHLY and CDR2 FYNNEI come from the germline V gene. The CDR3 loop is CASSEGASPYEQYF. The CDR3 nucleotides read TGTGCCAGCAGTGAAGGCGCCTCACCCTACGAGCAGTACTTC.

The V call is TRBV5-1, the J call TRBJ1-1; perhaps TRBD1 as D (5 bases). CDR1 and CDR2 from the germline V gene are SGHRS and YFSETQ. CDR3 length equals 13 residues. V lost 4 bases and J 3 bases, leaving 10 bases between the germline ends. The CDR3 spells CASSRGSDTEAFF. CDR3 DNA sequence: TGCGCCAGCAGCCGGGGGTCGGACACTGAAGCTTTCTTT.

This clone was picked up a small number of times. The chain recombines TRBV5-4 with TRBJ2-2; 9 bases map to TRBD2. Looked up from germline, CDR1 is SGHNT and CDR2 is YYREEE (reference sequence). The CDR3 consists of 16 residues. The trim removed 0 bases at V and 7 bases at J, leaving 7 bases unmatched. The CDR3 loop is CASSLAAGGPFGELFF. The CDR3 DNA reads TGTGCCAGCAGCTTGGCCGCGGGAGGGCCTTTCGGGGAGCTGTTTTTT. The full variable domain, completed using reference TRBV5-4 and TRBJ2-2, is ETGVTQSPTHLIKTRGQQVTLRCSSQSGHNTVSWYQQALGQGPQFIFQYYREEENGRGNFPPRFSGLQFPNYSSELNVNALELDDSALYLCASSLAAGGPFGELFFGEGSRLTVL.

The chain has TRBV9 and TRBJ2-1; 12 bases agree with TRBD2. CDR3 length: 14 amino acids. V trimming: 3 bases; J trimming: 6 bases; junction bases outside the gene matches: 1. Germline V gives CDR1 SGDLS, CDR2 YYNGEE. As DNA, the CDR3 is TGTGCCAGCAGCGGACTAGCGGGAGTCAATGAGCAGTTCTTC. It is translated as CASSGLAGVNEQFF. Together with reference TRBV9 and TRBJ2-1, the CDR3 gives the full variable domain: DSGVTQTPKHLITATGQRVTLRCSPRSGDLSVYWYQQSLDQGLQFLIQYYNGEERAKGNILERFSAQQFPDLHSELNLSSLELGDSALYFCASSGLAGVNEQFFGPGTRLTVL.

V and J are TRBV18 and TRBJ1-5, with 7 bases that match TRBD1. The junction had 4 bases not matched to a gene; V was cut back by 5 bases and J by 0 bases. The CDR3 is 15 residues long. CDR1 KGHSH and CDR2 LQKENI come from the germline V gene. The CDR3 is CASSTGTASNQPQHF. The CDR3 nucleotides read TGTGCCAGCTCAACAGGGACAGCTAGCAATCAGCCCCAGCATTTT.

The V gene is TRBV9, the J gene TRBJ1-1; a possible D gene is TRBD1 (5 bases). Germline V gene sequence: CDR1 SGDLS, CDR2 YYNGEE. CDR3 length equals 14 residues. V was cut by 4 bases and J by 5 bases, with 15 bases left in between. This CDR3 reads CASSTGVRGTEAFF. The CDR3 nucleotides read TGTGCCAGCAGCACGGGGGTAAGAGGGACTGAAGCTTTCTTT.

V usage is TRBV9 and J usage is TRBJ2-5; maybe TRBD2 (6 bases). The CDR3 spans 14 residues. Germline CDR1 reads SGDLS; CDR2 reads YYNGEE. The V gene lost 3 bases and the J gene lost 2 bases, with 11 bases spanning the gap. The CDR3 is CASSAYSGQETQYF. DNA of the CDR3: TGTGCCAGCAGCGCTTATAGCGGACAAGAGACCCAGTACTTC.

V and J are TRBV19 and TRBJ2-7; possible D gene TRBD1, 5 bases. Trimming cost V 1 base and J 3 bases, with 10 bases left between them. Germline assignment: CDR1 LNHDA and CDR2 SQIVND (reference sequence). There are 14 residues in the CDR3. The DNA for the CDR3 is TGTGCCAGTAGTATAGGACAGCCGCTCTACGAGCAGTACTTC. It translates to CASSIGQPLYEQYF.

Note on this clone: The germline gene is not matched at one end of the junction; a read error may be the cause. The rearrangement uses TRBV13 and TRBJ2-7; 12 positions agree with TRBD2. This CDR3 comprises 15 residues. The V gene's germline CDR1 is PRHDT and CDR2 FYEKMQ (reference sequence). CDR3 sequence reads: CASSLGTSGYYEQYF. CDR3 coding DNA: TGTGCCAGCAGCCTAGGGACTAGCGGGTACTACGAGCAGTACTTC.

The rearrangement links TRBV19 to TRBJ2-1; D possibly corresponds to TRBD2 (5 bases). Trimming took 7 bases from V and 9 from J, leaving 16 bases between them. The CDR3 loop spans 13 amino acids. Per the germline V gene, CDR1 is LNHDA and CDR2 is SQIVND (reference sequence). The CDR3 loop is CASTYSTRGEQFF. CDR3 nucleotides: TGTGCCAGTACTTACTCCACTCGGGGTGAGCAGTTCTTC.

The chain has TRBV18 and TRBJ2-2; 9 bases fit TRBD1. This CDR3 comprises 15 residues. The ends lost 5 bases at V and 7 bases at J; junction bases unmatched: 8. In germline, CDR1 is KGHSH, CDR2 LQKENI. For the CDR3, the DNA is TGTGCCAGCTCAGCGGACAGGGGAGTCAGCGGGGAGCTGTTTTTT. As protein: CASSADRGVSGELFF. The full variable domain, its missing parts supplied by reference TRBV18 and TRBJ2-2, is NAGVMQNPRHLVRRRGQEARLRCSPMKGHSHVYWYRQLPEEGLKFMVYLQKENIIDESGMPKERFSAEFPKEGPSILRIQQVVRGDSAAYFCASSADRGVSGELFFGEGSRLTVL.

The chain is built from TRBV30 and TRBJ1-5; unclear D gene. The ends were cut back, 0 bases at V and 6 bases at J, with 12 bases in the middle. Germline V gene lookup returns CDR1 GTSNPN and CDR2 SVGIG (reference sequence). The CDR3 is made up of 14 amino acids. This CDR3 is CAWSVGSLGQPQHF. The CDR3 DNA reads TGTGCCTGGAGTGTCGGGTCTTTGGGTCAGCCCCAGCATTTT. The full variable domain, rest sourced from reference TRBV30 and TRBJ1-5, is SQTIHQWPATLVQPVGSPLSLECTVEGTSNPNLYWYRQAAGRGLQLLFYSVGIGQISSEVPQNLSASRPQDRQFILSSKKLLLSDSGFYLCAWSVGSLGQPQHFGDGTRLSIL.

The chain carries TRBV10-3 and TRBJ2-1, with D hard to call. Germline V gene sequence: CDR1 ENHRY, CDR2 SYGVKD. V shed 6 bases and J shed 4 bases, with 10 bases lying between them. The CDR3 totals 13 residues. DNA for the CDR3: TGTGCCATCAGCGACTTATTATACAATGAGCAGTTCTTC. Protein sequence: CAISDLLYNEQFF.

The rearrangement joins TRBV6-5 to TRBJ2-2; a weak D match, TRBD1 (6 bases). Germline V lookup: CDR1 MNHEY, CDR2 SVGAGI. The CDR3 extends over 15 amino acids. The ends were cut back, 2 bases at V and 7 bases at J, with 14 bases in the middle. The DNA of the CDR3 is TGTGCCAGCAGTTACCCGGCAGGGGCATTCGGGGAGCTGTTTTTT. This encodes CASSYPAGAFGELFF.

The chain uses TRBV7-9 and TRBJ1-5, with D perhaps TRBD1 (5 bases). CDR3 length equals 13 residues. V was shortened by 1 base and J by 7 bases, with 8 bases between the two germline ends. From germline, CDR1 is SEHNR and CDR2 FQNEAQ (reference sequence). The CDR3 spells CASSLDGAQPQHF. The DNA of the CDR3 is TGTGCCAGCAGCTTAGATGGGGCCCAGCCCCAGCATTTT.

This chain links TRBV7-2 with TRBJ2-1; tentatively, D is TRBD2 (6 bases). Trimming cost V 5 bases and J 7 bases, with 21 bases left between them. Germline V lookup: CDR1 SGHTA, CDR2 FQGNSA. The CDR3 length is 16 residues. The CDR3 spells CASSPSGRGDQNEQFF. CDR3 bases: TGTGCCAGCAGCCCCTCTGGGCGGGGAGACCAGAATGAGCAGTTCTTC.

Here the CDR3 DNA reads TGTGCCAGCAGTGCGGGGGCTGAAGCTTTCTTT. It translates to CASSAGAEAFF. The J gene is TRBJ1-1, the V gene TRBV6-4; TRBD1 is a possible D gene (5 bases). CDR1 and CDR2 from the germline V gene are MRHNA and SNTAGT. The CDR3 runs to 11 residues. V dropped 4 bases and J dropped 6 bases, with 6 bases sitting between them.

The chain links TRBV27 to TRBJ2-5; 11 nucleotides match TRBD1. V gave up 5 bases and J gave up 3 bases; unmatched junction bases: 8. Germline CDR1 MNHEY, CDR2 SMNVEV (reference sequence). The CDR3 extends over 16 amino acids. CDR3 sequence (DNA): TGTGCCAGCAGTCCGGGACCGGGACAGGGGGAAGAGACCCAGTACTTC. This encodes CASSPGPGQGEETQYF.

The chain recombines TRBV5-1 with TRBJ2-5, with a weak D call TRBD2 (6 bases). The V and J ends lost 0 bases and 5 bases respectively, with 17 bases between them. The CDR3 consists of 16 residues. Germline V CDR1 and CDR2: SGHRS, YFSETQ. CDR3 amino acids: CASSLGFGGPGETQYF. The CDR3 bases are TGCGCCAGCAGCTTGGGGTTTGGAGGGCCGGGGGAGACCCAGTACTTC.

The rearrangement links TRBV28 to TRBJ2-5; D is perhaps TRBD1 (6 bases). In germline, CDR1 is MDHEN, CDR2 SYDVKM. The CDR3 has 14 residues. Trimming left V 5 bases short and J 5 bases short, with 15 bases between. CDR3 in DNA: TGTGCCAGCAGTCACACAGGGTTGGGGGAGACCCAGTACTTC. Amino acid sequence: CASSHTGLGETQYF. Together with reference TRBV28 and TRBJ2-5, the CDR3 gives the full variable domain: DVKVTQSSRYLVKRTGEKVFLECVQDMDHENMFWYRQDPGLGLRLIYFSYDVKMKEKGDIPEGYSVSREKKERFSLILESASTNQTSMYLCASSHTGLGETQYFGPGTRLLVL.